The rows below give T cell receptor beta chains drawn from one sample of a study of blood T cell repertoires in COVID-19. Profiled with immunoSEQ multiplex PCR; TCRdb holds only in-frame clones, not every one. The profile shows 200,000 to 250,000 clones, approximately 81% of them singletons. The sample consisted of peripheral blood. The receptors originated from an elderly woman with active or convalescent COVID-19. Both conserved end residues are part of each CDR3. D genes are given only for firm matches. The size entry is marked missing in some rows and otherwise reads once, few, many or a size class.

D gene,J gene,V gene,clone size,CDR3 protein,CDR3 DNA
TRBD2,TRBJ2-1,TRBV5-1,-,CASSSGPGLAGNEQFF,TGCGCCAGCAGTTCCGGACCGGGACTAGCTGGCAATGAGCAGTTCTTC
-,TRBJ1-4,TRBV11-2,-,CASSRNGGVNEKLFF,TGTGCCAGCAGCCGGAACGGGGGTGTAAATGAAAAACTGTTTTTT
-,TRBJ1-2,TRBV5-5,-,CASSLDGRGDGYTF,TGTGCCAGCAGCTTGGATGGCAGGGGTGATGGCTACACCTTC
TRBD1,TRBJ2-7,TRBV7-2,few,CASSLPTGTGNYEQYF,TGTGCCAGCAGTTTACCGACCGGGACAGGGAACTACGAGCAGTACTTC
TRBD1,TRBJ1-2,TRBV11-2,few,CASSLDRGDGYTF,TGTGCCAGCAGCTTGGACAGGGGAGATGGCTACACCTTC
TRBD1,TRBJ1-3,TRBV19,-,CASSMDRALSGNTIYF,TGTGCCAGTAGTATGGACAGGGCCCTCTCTGGAAACACCATATATTTT
-,TRBJ2-1,TRBV5-4,-,CASSSTRDSTNEQFF,TGTGCCAGCAGCTCAACCCGGGACTCAACTAATGAGCAGTTCTTC
TRBD2,TRBJ2-1,TRBV5-1,-,CASSGGTTSYNEQFF,TGCGCCAGCAGCGGGGGGACTACCTCCTACAATGAGCAGTTCTTC
-,TRBJ1-2,TRBV10-3,-,CAISVKQGSVNYGYTF,TGTGCCATCAGTGTAAAACAGGGTTCGGTCAACTATGGCTACACCTTC
-,TRBJ1-5,TRBV5-1,once,CASSLAPENQPQHF,TGCGCCAGCAGCTTGGCGCCAGAAAATCAGCCCCAGCATTTT
-,TRBJ1-1,TRBV28,-,CAILGRGNTEAFF,TGTGCGATCCTCGGGAGGGGTAACACTGAAGCTTTCTTT
-,TRBJ2-1,TRBV27,-,CASSPWTVTYNEQFF,TGTGCCAGCAGTCCCTGGACAGTAACCTACAATGAGCAGTTCTTC
TRBD2,TRBJ2-7,TRBV6-6,-,CASSATSGPYEQYF,TGTGCCAGCAGCGCTACTAGCGGACCCTACGAGCAGTACTTC
-,TRBJ2-7,TRBV5-4,-,CASTFGGRYEQYF,TGTGCCAGCACCTTCGGGGGTCGATACGAGCAGTACTTC
-,TRBJ2-5,TRBV7-2,-,CASSTDILTQYF,TGTGCCAGCAGCACCGATATCCTAACCCAGTACTTC
TRBD1,TRBJ1-2,TRBV5-8,-,CASGPRQGNYGYTF,TGTGCCAGCGGACCCCGACAGGGTAACTATGGCTACACCTTC
-,TRBJ1-5,TRBV27,-,CASSLRQGQPQHF,TGTGCCAGCAGTTTAAGGCAGGGCCAGCCCCAGCATTTT
-,TRBJ1-2,TRBV5-1,-,CASSSGGQINYGYTF,TGCGCCAGCAGCTCCGGGGGTCAGATAAACTATGGCTACACCTTC
TRBD2,TRBJ2-2,TRBV7-9,-,CASSVGRATGELFF,TGTGCCAGCAGCGTAGGGAGGGCCACCGGGGAGCTGTTTTTT
TRBD1,TRBJ2-7,TRBV4-2,-,CASSQGETGGGLYEQYF,TGTGCCAGCAGCCAGGGGGAGACAGGGGGCGGGTTGTACGAGCAGTACTTC
TRBD2,TRBJ2-7,TRBV10-3,few,CAISELSGSSPYEQYF,TGTGCCATCAGTGAGTTGAGCGGGAGCAGCCCCTACGAGCAGTACTTC
-,TRBJ2-7,TRBV18,-,CASSPFTPDSTYEQYF,TGTGCCAGCTCACCCTTTACCCCGGACAGTACCTACGAGCAGTACTTC
TRBD2,TRBJ2-4,TRBV7-9,-,CASSSASGRAAMQYF,TGTGCCAGCAGCTCGGCTAGCGGGAGGGCCGCGATGCAGTACTTC
-,TRBJ2-5,TRBV27,-,CASSTTGIAKETQYF,TGTGCCAGCAGTACAACCGGGATCGCCAAGGAGACCCAGTACTTC
TRBD1,TRBJ1-1,TRBV29-1,-,CSVGTVTEAFF,TGCAGCGTAGGGACAGTTACTGAAGCTTTCTTT
-,TRBJ2-7,TRBV5-1,-,CASSLDYSGYEQYF,TGCGCCAGCAGCTTGGACTACTCGGGCTACGAGCAGTACTTC
-,TRBJ2-5,TRBV15,-,CATSRGHEETQYF,TGTGCCACCAGCAGAGGACATGAAGAGACCCAGTACTTC
TRBD1,TRBJ2-5,TRBV6-2/TRBV6-3,-,CASSHRGMVKTQYF,TGTGCCAGCAGCCACAGGGGAATGGTAAAGACCCAGTACTTC
-,TRBJ2-7,TRBV19,-,CARGGRNGEQYF,TGTGCCAGGGGGGGACGGAATGGAGAGCAGTACTTC
-,TRBJ2-5,TRBV15,few,CATSRDKETQYF,TGTGCCACCAGCAGAGATAAAGAGACCCAGTACTTC
-,TRBJ1-2,TRBV6-6,-,CASSYFPGGAVYGYTF,TGTGCCAGCAGTTACTTTCCTGGGGGGGCTGTCTATGGCTACACCTTC
TRBD1,TRBJ1-2,TRBV19,-,CASSINRDRGEGYTF,TGTGCCAGTAGTATCAACAGGGACAGGGGCGAGGGCTACACCTTC
-,TRBJ1-2,TRBV30,-,CAWSETGSYGYTF,TGTGCCTGGAGTGAAACAGGGTCCTATGGCTACACCTTC
-,TRBJ2-1,TRBV19,-,CASSISGVATFF,TGTGCCAGTAGTATAAGTGGAGTAGCTACGTTCTTC
TRBD1,TRBJ1-2,TRBV14,-,CASSQVTGTGYTF,TGTGCCAGCAGCCAAGTGACAGGGACGGGCTACACCTTC
-,TRBJ1-3,TRBV7-8,few,CASSLAGTPNSGNTIYF,TGTGCCAGCAGCTTAGCCGGGACACCTAACTCTGGAAACACCATATATTTT
TRBD1,TRBJ2-3,TRBV5-1,-,CASSIGQGGTDTQYF,TGCGCCAGCAGCATTGGACAGGGAGGCACAGATACGCAGTATTTT
TRBD1,TRBJ1-4,TRBV7-9,-,CASSLGDRGATNEKLFF,TGTGCCAGCAGCTTAGGGGACAGGGGTGCAACTAATGAAAAACTGTTTTTT
-,TRBJ1-5,TRBV7-2,-,CASSQRGGQPQHF,TGTGCCAGCAGCCAAAGGGGGGGTCAGCCCCAGCATTTT
-,TRBJ1-2,TRBV7-9,few,CASSPQAGAGGYTF,TGTGCCAGCAGCCCCCAGGCGGGGGCTGGTGGCTACACCTTC
-,TRBJ1-2,TRBV9,-,CASSVTWGLDYGYTF,TGTGCCAGCAGCGTAACCTGGGGGCTTGACTATGGCTACACCTTC
TRBD2,TRBJ2-1,TRBV29-1,-,CSVTSVGNNEQFF,TGCAGCGTGACTAGCGTAGGAAACAATGAGCAGTTCTTC
-,TRBJ2-7,TRBV6-5,-,CASRKTYSSYEQYF,TGTGCCAGCAGGAAGACATATAGCTCCTACGAGCAGTACTTC
TRBD1,TRBJ1-1,TRBV5-8,few,CASSRRGTGGTEAFF,TGTGCCAGCAGCCGAAGAGGGACAGGGGGGACTGAAGCTTTCTTT